Listed below are T cell receptor beta chains from one sample, sequenced in a study of regulatory T cells in long-lasting Graves disease. Using its own MiXCR run on the multiplex PCR reads, TCRdb lists one record per CDR3 protein. This table holds about 610,000 distinct CDR3 sequences, roughly 15% found once. This sample also appeared in a second study, on T cells in Graves' hyperthyroidism and ophthalmopathy.

This specimen was peripheral blood mononuclear cells (PBMCs), taken at new diagnosis, from a patient treated with antithyroid drugs. The receptors were sampled from a man between 18 and 35 years old with Graves disease. The CDR3 runs from the conserved cysteine through the conserved F or W. Each record gives: J gene, D gene, V gene, clone size, CDR3 DNA, CDR3 protein. A D gene is named only where the DNA matches it firmly. Clone size is not always given. Where it is, it says once, few, many or a class for expanded clones.

j_gene: TRBJ1-2
d_gene: NA
v_gene: TRBV28
abundance: NA
CDR3nt: TGTGCCAGTCAAGGGACTTCCTATGGCTACACCTTC
CDR3aa: CASQGTSYGYTF

j_gene: TRBJ2-7
d_gene: NA
v_gene: TRBV18
abundance: few
CDR3nt: TGTGCCAGCTCAACGACCCACCTCTACGAGCAGTACTTC
CDR3aa: CASSTTHLYEQYF

j_gene: TRBJ2-7
d_gene: TRBD1
v_gene: TRBV7-2
abundance: many
CDR3nt: TGTGCCAGCACCCTCCTCGGGGACAGGGGGAACGAGCAGTACTTC
CDR3aa: CASTLLGDRGNEQYF

j_gene: TRBJ2-1
d_gene: TRBD2
v_gene: TRBV7-3
abundance: many
CDR3nt: TGTGCCAGCAGCTTAGGCAGCCCGGGACTAGCGGGAGGAGACAATGAGCAGTTCTTC
CDR3aa: CASSLGSPGLAGGDNEQFF

j_gene: TRBJ2-1
d_gene: TRBD1
v_gene: TRBV5-1
abundance: many
CDR3nt: TGCGCCAGCAGCTTGGTGAGGGGGCAGAATGAGCAGTTCTTC
CDR3aa: CASSLVRGQNEQFF

j_gene: TRBJ2-3
d_gene: NA
v_gene: TRBV4-1
abundance: few
CDR3nt: TGCGCCAGCAGCCTCGAACGGAAACCCACAGATACGCAGTATTTT
CDR3aa: CASSLERKPTDTQYF

j_gene: TRBJ1-5
d_gene: NA
v_gene: TRBV20-1
abundance: many
CDR3nt: TGCAGTGCTAGAGCTGGTGCAGGGGTCTATCAGCCCCAGCATTTT
CDR3aa: CSARAGAGVYQPQHF

j_gene: TRBJ1-5
d_gene: NA
v_gene: TRBV12-3/TRBV12-4
abundance: many
CDR3nt: TGTGCCAGCTGTCCGGGGCAGCCGCAGCCCCAGCATTTT
CDR3aa: CASCPGQPQPQHF

j_gene: TRBJ1-3
d_gene: NA
v_gene: TRBV5-1
abundance: NA
CDR3nt: TGCGCCAGCAGCAAGCCTGCCTTGGGCTCTGGAAACACCATATATTTT
CDR3aa: CASSKPALGSGNTIYF

j_gene: TRBJ1-5
d_gene: NA
v_gene: TRBV6-2/TRBV6-3
abundance: few
CDR3nt: TGTGCCAGCAGTACCGAGGGGTTCCAGCCCCAGCATTTT
CDR3aa: CASSTEGFQPQHF

j_gene: TRBJ2-7
d_gene: TRBD2
v_gene: TRBV29-1
abundance: many
CDR3nt: TGCAGCGTTGGCGGGAGGCAATCCTACGAGCAGTACTTC
CDR3aa: CSVGGRQSYEQYF

j_gene: TRBJ2-2
d_gene: NA
v_gene: TRBV5-1
abundance: few
CDR3nt: TGCGCCAGCAGCCTCGGAGGGGGGGCGCGAACCGGGGAGCTGTTTTTT
CDR3aa: CASSLGGGARTGELFF

j_gene: TRBJ1-1
d_gene: TRBD1
v_gene: TRBV6-7
abundance: NA
CDR3nt: TGTGCCAGCACCTTAAGGGACAGGGGACACTTAATGAACACTGAAGCTTTCTTT
CDR3aa: CASTLRDRGHLMNTEAFF

j_gene: TRBJ2-7
d_gene: TRBD1
v_gene: TRBV29-1
abundance: few
CDR3nt: TGCAGCGTTGAGCTCGGGACAGGGCGTGAGGACGAGCAGTACTTC
CDR3aa: CSVELGTGREDEQYF

j_gene: TRBJ1-2
d_gene: NA
v_gene: TRBV7-2
abundance: NA
CDR3nt: TGTGCCAGCAGCCCCCGAACACGACTTTACGACAGACCGACTCCTGGCTACACCTTC
CDR3aa: CASSPRTRLYDRPTPGYTF

j_gene: TRBJ1-1
d_gene: NA
v_gene: TRBV3-1
abundance: NA
CDR3nt: TGTGCCAGCAGCCAGCGCCCACAGGGGAACACTGAAGCTTTCTTT
CDR3aa: CASSQRPQGNTEAFF

j_gene: TRBJ2-2
d_gene: TRBD1
v_gene: TRBV3-1
abundance: many
CDR3nt: TGTGCCAGCAGTGGACAGGGGGCAGGGGAGCTGTTTTTT
CDR3aa: CASSGQGAGELFF

j_gene: TRBJ2-7
d_gene: NA
v_gene: TRBV7-9
abundance: NA
CDR3nt: TGTGCCAGCAGCTTAGTGACCCACTCCTACGAGCAGTACTTC
CDR3aa: CASSLVTHSYEQYF

j_gene: TRBJ2-1
d_gene: TRBD2
v_gene: TRBV7-2
abundance: many
CDR3nt: TGTGCCAGCAGCTTAGACGGCGGGAGCTCCTACAATGAGCAGTTCTTC
CDR3aa: CASSLDGGSSYNEQFF

j_gene: TRBJ2-7
d_gene: NA
v_gene: TRBV7-2
abundance: many
CDR3nt: TGTGCCAGCAGCGCGAGGCCCTCCTACGAGCAGTACTTC
CDR3aa: CASSARPSYEQYF

j_gene: TRBJ1-2
d_gene: NA
v_gene: TRBV5-1
abundance: few
CDR3nt: TGCGCCAGCAGCTCTACAGGGATGGAGGGCTACACCTTC
CDR3aa: CASSSTGMEGYTF

j_gene: TRBJ2-1
d_gene: TRBD1
v_gene: TRBV2
abundance: many
CDR3nt: TGTGCCAGCAGGAAAGACCAGGGGGTTCTTGAGCAGTTCTTC
CDR3aa: CASRKDQGVLEQFF